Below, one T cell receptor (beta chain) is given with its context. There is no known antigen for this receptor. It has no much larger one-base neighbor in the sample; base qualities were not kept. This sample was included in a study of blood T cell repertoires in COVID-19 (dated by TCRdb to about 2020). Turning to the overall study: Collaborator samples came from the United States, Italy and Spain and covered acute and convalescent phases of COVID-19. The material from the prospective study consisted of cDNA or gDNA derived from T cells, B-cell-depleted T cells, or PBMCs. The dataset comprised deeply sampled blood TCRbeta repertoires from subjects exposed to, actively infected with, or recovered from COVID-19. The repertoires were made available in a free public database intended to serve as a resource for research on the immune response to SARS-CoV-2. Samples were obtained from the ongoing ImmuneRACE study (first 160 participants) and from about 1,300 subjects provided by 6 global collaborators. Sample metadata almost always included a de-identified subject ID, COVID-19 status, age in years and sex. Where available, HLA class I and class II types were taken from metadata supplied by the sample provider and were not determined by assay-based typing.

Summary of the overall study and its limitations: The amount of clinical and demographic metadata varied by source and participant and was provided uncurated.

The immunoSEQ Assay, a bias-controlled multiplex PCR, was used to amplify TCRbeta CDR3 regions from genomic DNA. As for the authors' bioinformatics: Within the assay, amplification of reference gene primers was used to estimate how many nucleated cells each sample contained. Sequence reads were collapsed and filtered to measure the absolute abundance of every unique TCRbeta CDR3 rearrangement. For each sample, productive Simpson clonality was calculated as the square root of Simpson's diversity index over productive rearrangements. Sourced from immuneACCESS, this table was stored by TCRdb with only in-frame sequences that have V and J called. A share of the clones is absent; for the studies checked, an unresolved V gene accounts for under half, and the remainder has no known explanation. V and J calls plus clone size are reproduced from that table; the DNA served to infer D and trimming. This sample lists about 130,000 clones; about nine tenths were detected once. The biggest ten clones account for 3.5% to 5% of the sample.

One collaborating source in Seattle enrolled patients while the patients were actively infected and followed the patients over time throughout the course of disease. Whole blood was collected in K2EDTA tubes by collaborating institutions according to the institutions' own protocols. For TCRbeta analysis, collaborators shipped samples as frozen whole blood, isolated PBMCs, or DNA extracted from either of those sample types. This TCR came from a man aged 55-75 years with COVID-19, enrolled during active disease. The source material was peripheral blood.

The encoded CDR3 is CASSYRGSTGNEQFF. The nucleotide sequence reads TGTGCCAGCAGTTATCGCGGAAGTACAGGTAATGAGCAGTTCTTC. The chain links TRBV6-5 with TRBJ2-1; D gene: possibly TRBD1, on 5 matching bases. From the germline V gene, CDR1 is MNHEY and CDR2 is SVGAGI. V is cut by 3 bases and J by 7 bases, and the space between the germline ends is 16 bases. Reading from cysteine to phenylalanine, the CDR3 counts 15 amino acids. Only the CDR3 part of the read is kept: 45 bases, read in frame from the first base.